A single sample is the source of the 27 T cell receptor beta chains below, sequenced in a study of cytomegalovirus exposure and HLA in healthy donors. Primers: 60 Vbeta forward and 13 Jbeta reverse. Profiled with immunoSEQ multiplex PCR; TCRdb holds only in-frame clones, not every one. The sample records around 100,000 clones, approximately 58% being singletons. The sequenced material came from PBMCs. The source is a young woman in good health and CMV-seronegative.

A few counts support this clone. This chain connects TRBV2 to TRBJ2-7; no definite D call. V lost 4 bases, J lost 3 bases, and 10 bases lay in between. This CDR3 is built from 13 residues. Germline V gene data show CDR1 as SNHLY and CDR2 as FYNNEI. CDR3 nucleotide sequence: TGTGCCAGCAGTGTGTGGAGTTACTACGAGCAGTACTTC. This encodes CASSVWSYYEQYF. Looking up the rest from reference TRBV2 and TRBJ2-7 gives the full variable domain: EPEVTQTPSHQVTQMGQEVILRCVPISNHLYFYWYRQILGQKVEFLVSFYNNEISEKSEIFDDQFSVERPDGSNFTLKIRSTKLEDSAMYFCASSVWSYYEQYFGPGTRLTVT.

The V gene is TRBV28, the J gene TRBJ1-5, with TRBD1 identical over 7 bases. The CDR3 totals 12 residues. Looked up from germline, CDR1 is MDHEN and CDR2 is SYDVKM. The J segment lost 2 bases and the V segment lost 8 bases, leaving 0 bases of the junction unmatched. The CDR3 spells CASGQGNQPQHF. CDR3 bases: TGTGCCAGCGGACAGGGCAATCAGCCCCAGCATTTT.

V is TRBV29-1 and J is TRBJ2-1, with 12 bases identical to TRBD2. With V trimmed by 4 bases and J by 2 bases, 6 bases remained unmatched. The germline V gene encodes CDR1 SQVTM and CDR2 ANQGSEA. The CDR3 is 16 amino acids. The CDR3 region is CSVGLAGDVTYNEQFF. CDR3 sequence (DNA): TGCAGCGTTGGACTAGCGGGAGATGTCACCTACAATGAGCAGTTCTTC.

V is TRBV5-6 and J is TRBJ2-1, with 7 bases lining up with TRBD2. The CDR3 is made up of 15 amino acids. The junction had 4 bases not matched to a gene; V was cut back by 2 bases and J by 2 bases. In germline, CDR1 is SGHDT, CDR2 YYEEEE. The CDR3 DNA follows: TGTGCCAGCAGCTTCGGACTAGACGCCTACAATGAGCAGTTCTTC. Amino acid sequence: CASSFGLDAYNEQFF.

This clone was observed a handful of times. The chain uses TRBV4-1 and TRBJ1-2; D gene uncertain. Trimming shortened V by 2 bases and J by 6 bases, and 10 bases separated the two germline ends. This CDR3 has 13 residues. CDR1 MGHRA and CDR2 YSYEKL come from the germline V gene. CDR3 loop: CASSQHGLDGYTF. In DNA form, the CDR3 reads TGCGCCAGCAGCCAACACGGACTAGATGGCTACACCTTC.

V and J are TRBV7-2 and TRBJ2-5; 7 nucleotides align to TRBD2. CDR3 size: 14 residues. Germline loops: CDR1 SGHTA, CDR2 FQGNSA. V lost 5 bases to trimming and J lost 6 bases; unmatched junction nucleotides: 9. This CDR3 reads CASSPRGGGQTQYF. In nucleotides, the CDR3 is TGTGCCAGCAGCCCTCGTGGGGGAGGGCAGACCCAGTACTTC.

This chain links TRBV7-3 with TRBJ2-3, with TRBD2 identical over 7 bases. Trimming removed 0 bases from V and 4 bases from J; junction bases left unmatched: 4. CDR3 length equals 15 residues. CDR1 and CDR2 from the germline V gene are SGHTA and FQGTGA. The CDR3 reads CASSLTSGPSDTQYF. CDR3 bases: TGTGCCAGCAGCTTAACTAGCGGGCCCTCAGATACGCAGTATTTT.

The chain links TRBV7-2 to TRBJ2-7; D is perhaps TRBD1 (6 bases). Trimming took 3 bases from V and 3 from J, leaving 15 bases between them. Germline assignment: CDR1 SGHTA and CDR2 FQGNSA. This CDR3 has 15 amino acids. The CDR3 coding sequence is TGTGCCAGCAGCTTGGTTAGGGGGAGTGGCTACGAGCAGTACTTC. This codes for CASSLVRGSGYEQYF.

The chain has TRBV6-1 and TRBJ2-1; no clear D gene. Trimming stripped 0 bases from V and 8 bases from J, with 5 bases between. This CDR3 region has 12 residues. Germline V gene sequence: CDR1 MNHNS, CDR2 SASEGT. The CDR3 nucleotides read TGTGCCAGCAGTGAAGCCCGCGATGAGCAGTTCTTC. Translation gives CASSEARDEQFF.

The rearrangement uses TRBV19 and TRBJ1-4, with 8 bases identical to TRBD1. The ends lost 5 bases at V and 0 bases at J; junction bases unmatched: 2. CDR1 is LNHDA and CDR2 is SQIVND in the germline V gene (reference sequence). The CDR3 consists of 15 residues. For the CDR3, the DNA is TGTGCCAGTAGTGTACAGGGGGCAACTAATGAAAAACTGTTTTTT. It specifies CASSVQGATNEKLFF.

The CDR3 loop reads CASSPTRAGGNEQYF. CDR3 nucleotides: TGTGCCAGCAGTCCCACGAGGGCAGGGGGCAACGAGCAGTACTTC. J is TRBJ2-7 and V is TRBV6-5; TRBD1 matches 8 bases. V dropped 5 bases and J dropped 5; count of bases not matched to a gene: 11. The CDR3 runs 15 residues. From germline, CDR1 is MNHEY and CDR2 SVGAGI.

V is TRBV6-6 and J is TRBJ1-2, with 8 bases lining up with TRBD1. The germline V gene encodes CDR1 MNHNY and CDR2 SVGAGI (reference sequence). V lost 5 bases, J lost 7 bases, and 3 bases stayed unmatched. The CDR3 contains 12 residues. CDR3 bases: TGTGCCAGCAGTAGTGGACAGGGTGGCTACACCTTC. Its translation: CASSSGQGGYTF.

This clone was seen only a few times. CDR3 sequence (DNA): TGTGCCAGCAGCGTAGAGGGGTTGGGCACTGAAGCTTTCTTT. The encoded protein is CASSVEGLGTEAFF. The chain joins TRBV9 to TRBJ1-1; a possible D gene is TRBD1 (5 bases). Trimming cost V 0 bases and J 4 bases, with 10 bases left between them. The CDR3 consists of 14 residues. Germline V CDR1 and CDR2: SGDLS, YYNGEE.

V and J are TRBV30 and TRBJ2-7; 10 bases match TRBD2. Germline trimming cut 2 bases from V and 2 bases from J; bases unmatched to any gene: 6. Germline V CDR1 and CDR2: GTSNPN, SVGIG (reference sequence). The CDR3 sequence is 15 residues long. CDR3 protein: CAWSRGTSVTYEQYF. For the CDR3, the DNA is TGTGCCTGGAGTAGGGGGACTAGCGTAACCTACGAGCAGTACTTC.

The chain uses TRBV9 and TRBJ2-6; D possibly corresponds to TRBD1 (6 bases). The germline gives CDR1 SGDLS, CDR2 YYNGEE. The CDR3 consists of 16 residues. V dropped 4 bases and J dropped 0 bases, with 11 bases sitting between them. This chain's CDR3 is CASSPSRGSGANVLTF. The CDR3 DNA reads as TGTGCCAGCAGCCCCTCCAGGGGCTCTGGGGCCAACGTCCTGACTTTC.

The count of this clone is one. The rearrangement joins TRBV6-1 to TRBJ1-2, with 8 bases that match TRBD1. The V gene end was trimmed by 6 bases and the J gene end by 1 base; junction bases not matched to a gene: 7. This CDR3 is 15 amino acids long. In germline, CDR1 is MNHNS, CDR2 SASEGT. CDR3 sequence reads: CASSVDRAFNYGYTF. The CDR3 DNA follows: TGTGCCAGCAGCGTGGACAGGGCCTTTAACTATGGCTACACCTTC.

In regard to this clone: One junction end disagrees with the germline gene, perhaps due to a read error. Additional DNA sequences in this sample encode the identical CDR3. The chain recombines TRBV7-9 with TRBJ2-6; D unresolved. The germline V gene encodes CDR1 SEHNR and CDR2 FQNEAQ (reference sequence). The CDR3 extends over 15 amino acids. DNA of the CDR3: TGCGCCAGCACCATACAAACCTCTGGGGCCAACGTCCTGACTTTC. This codes for CASTIQTSGANVLTF.

The chain is built from TRBV6-1 and TRBJ1-6; D unclear. This CDR3 contains 14 residues. The germline CDR1 and CDR2 sequences are MNHNS and SASEGT. Trimming cost V 2 bases and J 8 bases, with 10 bases left between them. As DNA, the CDR3 is TGTGCCAGCAGTGAATATCTTCGGGATTCACCCCTCCACTTT. Encoded protein: CASSEYLRDSPLHF.

This clone was observed a few times. The gene calls are TRBV7-8 and TRBJ1-5; D not certain. V was pared by 3 bases and J by 2 bases, with 8 bases between. Germline lookup yields CDR1 SGHVS and CDR2 FQNEAQ. The CDR3 is 14 amino acids. CDR3 protein: CASSFNQGNQPQHF. CDR3 bases: TGTGCCAGCAGCTTTAACCAGGGCAATCAGCCCCAGCATTTT.

The chain joins TRBV20-1 to TRBJ2-7; D not resolved. CDR3 length: 11 residues. Looked up from germline, CDR1 is DFQATT and CDR2 is SNEGSKA (reference sequence). With 7 bases removed from V and 0 bases from J, the gap between germline ends came to 7 bases. Here the CDR3 DNA reads TGCAGTGTCTCCTACTCCTACGAGCAGTACTTC. Amino acid sequence: CSVSYSYEQYF.

V usage is TRBV7-3 and J usage is TRBJ2-2, with D perhaps matching TRBD1 (5 bases). This CDR3 comprises 13 residues. V dropped 3 bases and J dropped 5 bases, with 7 bases sitting between them. The germline gives CDR1 SGHTA, CDR2 FQGTGA. The CDR3 nucleotides read TGTGCCAGCAGCTTTAGGGGTACCGGGGAGCTGTTTTTT. Its protein is CASSFRGTGELFF.

The genes are TRBV29-1 and TRBJ2-3; tentative D call: TRBD1 (6 bases). Looked up from germline, CDR1 is SQVTM and CDR2 is ANQGSEA. The CDR3 runs 14 residues. Trimming took off 3 bases at V and 1 base at J, with 11 bases between the two ends. CDR3 coding DNA: TGCAGCGTTGATGAGGGGGTGGGCACAGATACGCAGTATTTT. This gives the protein CSVDEGVGTDTQYF.

The rearrangement joins TRBV28 to TRBJ2-7, with 8 positions matching TRBD1. CDR1 and CDR2 from the germline V gene are MDHEN and SYDVKM. J lost 3 bases, V lost 5 bases, and 9 bases had no gene match. The CDR3 is 15 residues long. In DNA form, the CDR3 reads TGTGCCAGCAGTCCCCGGACAGGGCTTCGCTACGAGCAGTACTTC. Translated: CASSPRTGLRYEQYF.

The rearrangement joins TRBV2 to TRBJ1-1, with 7 positions matching TRBD1. The CDR3 is 13 amino acids. The germline V gene has CDR1 SNHLY and CDR2 FYNNEI. With V trimmed by 3 bases and J by 6 bases, 4 bases remained unmatched. The DNA of the CDR3 is TGTGCCAGCAGTGACCGGGGACAGTCTGAAGCTTTCTTT. The encoded protein is CASSDRGQSEAFF.

The rearrangement uses TRBV4-3 and TRBJ2-7; 10 bases fit TRBD2. The ends lost 1 base at V and 0 bases at J; junction bases unmatched: 3. The CDR3 has 16 amino acids. The germline gives CDR1 LGHNA, CDR2 YSLEER. The CDR3: CASSQGLAGASYEQYF. The DNA for the CDR3 is TGCGCCAGCAGCCAAGGGCTAGCGGGAGCCTCCTACGAGCAGTACTTC.

The rearrangement links TRBV5-1 to TRBJ2-5; 8 positions match TRBD1. CDR1 and CDR2 (germline): SGHRS, YFSETQ. The CDR3 sequence is 17 residues long. J was trimmed by 5 bases and V by 2 bases; bases with no gene match: 14. CDR3 nucleotide sequence: TGCGCCAGCAGCTTTGGGACCCTCAGGGGGCGTGGGGAGACCCAGTACTTC. Amino acid sequence: CASSFGTLRGRGETQYF.

The chain employs TRBV4-2 and TRBJ2-2, with TRBD2 matching 11 bases. Germline V lookup: CDR1 LGHNA, CDR2 YNFKEQ. Trimming removed 5 bases from V and 3 bases from J; junction bases left unmatched: 2. The CDR3 is made up of 15 amino acids. The chain's CDR3 is CASSGGLADTGELFF. The CDR3 nucleotides are TGTGCCAGCAGCGGGGGACTAGCGGACACCGGGGAGCTGTTTTTT.